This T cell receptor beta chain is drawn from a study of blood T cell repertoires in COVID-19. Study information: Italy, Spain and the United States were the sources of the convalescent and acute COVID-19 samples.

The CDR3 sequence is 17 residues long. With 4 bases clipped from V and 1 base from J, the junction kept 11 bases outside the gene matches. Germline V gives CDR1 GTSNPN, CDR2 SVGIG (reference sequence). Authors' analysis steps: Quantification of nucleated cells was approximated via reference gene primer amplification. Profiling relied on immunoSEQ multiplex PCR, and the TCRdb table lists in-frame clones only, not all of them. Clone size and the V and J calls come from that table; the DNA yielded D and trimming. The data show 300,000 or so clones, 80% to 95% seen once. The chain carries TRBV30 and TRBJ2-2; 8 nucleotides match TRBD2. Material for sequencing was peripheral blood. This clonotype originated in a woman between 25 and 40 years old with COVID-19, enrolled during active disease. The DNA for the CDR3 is TGTGCCTGGACCGTGGGTAGGCTAGCGGGGAACACCGGGGAGCTGTTTTTT. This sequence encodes CAWTVGRLAGNTGELFF.